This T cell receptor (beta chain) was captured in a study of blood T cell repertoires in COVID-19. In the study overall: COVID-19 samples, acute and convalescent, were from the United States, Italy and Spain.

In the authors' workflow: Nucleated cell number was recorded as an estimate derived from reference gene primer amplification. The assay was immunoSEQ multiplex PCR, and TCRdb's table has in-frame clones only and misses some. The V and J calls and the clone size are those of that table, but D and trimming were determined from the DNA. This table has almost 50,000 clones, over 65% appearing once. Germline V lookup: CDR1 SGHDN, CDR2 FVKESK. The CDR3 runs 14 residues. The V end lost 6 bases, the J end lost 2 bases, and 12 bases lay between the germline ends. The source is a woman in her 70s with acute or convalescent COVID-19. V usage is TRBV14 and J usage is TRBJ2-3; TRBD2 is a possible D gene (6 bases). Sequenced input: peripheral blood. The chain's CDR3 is CASSRDWTTDTQYF. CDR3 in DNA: TGTGCCAGCAGTCGGGACTGGACCACAGATACGCAGTATTTT.